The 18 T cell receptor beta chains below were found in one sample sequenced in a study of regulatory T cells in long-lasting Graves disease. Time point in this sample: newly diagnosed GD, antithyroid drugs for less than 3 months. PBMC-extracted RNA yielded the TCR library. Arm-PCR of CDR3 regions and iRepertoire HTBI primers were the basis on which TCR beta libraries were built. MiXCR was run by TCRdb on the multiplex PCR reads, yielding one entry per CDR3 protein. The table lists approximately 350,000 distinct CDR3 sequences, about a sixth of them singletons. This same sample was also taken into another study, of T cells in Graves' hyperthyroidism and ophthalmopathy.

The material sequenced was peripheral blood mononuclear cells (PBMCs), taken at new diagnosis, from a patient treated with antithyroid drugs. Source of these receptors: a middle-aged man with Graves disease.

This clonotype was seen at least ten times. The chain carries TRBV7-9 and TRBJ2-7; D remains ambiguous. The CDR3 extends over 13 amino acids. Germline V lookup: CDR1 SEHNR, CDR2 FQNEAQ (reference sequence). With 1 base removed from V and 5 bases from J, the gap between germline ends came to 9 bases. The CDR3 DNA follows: TGTGCCAGCAGCTTAGGGACCGGCCACGAGCAGTACTTC. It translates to CASSLGTGHEQYF.

CDR3 nucleotides: TGTGCCAGCAGCTATGGACTAGCCTCCTACAATGAGCAGTTCTTC. Translation: CASSYGLASYNEQFF. The J gene is TRBJ2-1, the V gene TRBV7-6; 8 bases are shared with TRBD2. Trimming cost V 4 bases and J 0 bases; bases outside gene matches: 2. CDR1 and CDR2 (germline): SGHVS, FNYEAQ. The CDR3 contains 15 residues.

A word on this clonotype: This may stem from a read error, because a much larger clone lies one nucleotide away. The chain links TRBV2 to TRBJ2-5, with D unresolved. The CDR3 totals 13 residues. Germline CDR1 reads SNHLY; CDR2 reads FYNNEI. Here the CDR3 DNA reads TGTGCCAGCGGTGAAACACAGCTAAGAGCCCAGTACTTC. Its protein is CASGETQLRAQYF.

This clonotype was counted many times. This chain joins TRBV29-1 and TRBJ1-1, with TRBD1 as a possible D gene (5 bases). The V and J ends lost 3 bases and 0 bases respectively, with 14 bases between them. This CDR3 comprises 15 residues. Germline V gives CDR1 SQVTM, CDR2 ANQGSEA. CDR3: CSVEGGGTVNTEAFF. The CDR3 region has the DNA TGCAGCGTTGAGGGGGGGGGAACCGTGAACACTGAAGCTTTCTTT.

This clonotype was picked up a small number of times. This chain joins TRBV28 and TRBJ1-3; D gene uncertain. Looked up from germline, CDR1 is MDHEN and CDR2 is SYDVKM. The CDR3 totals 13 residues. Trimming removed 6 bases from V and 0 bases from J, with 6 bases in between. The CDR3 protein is CASRLSSGNTIYF. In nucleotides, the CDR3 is TGTGCCAGCAGATTGAGCTCTGGAAACACCATATATTTT.

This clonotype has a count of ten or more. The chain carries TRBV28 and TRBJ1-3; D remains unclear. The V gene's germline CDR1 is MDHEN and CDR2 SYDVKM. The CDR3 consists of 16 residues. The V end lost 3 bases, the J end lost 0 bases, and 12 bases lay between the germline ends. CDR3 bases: TGTGCCAGCAGTTTTTATGTACATCTCTCTGGAAACACCATATATTTT. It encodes CASSFYVHLSGNTIYF.

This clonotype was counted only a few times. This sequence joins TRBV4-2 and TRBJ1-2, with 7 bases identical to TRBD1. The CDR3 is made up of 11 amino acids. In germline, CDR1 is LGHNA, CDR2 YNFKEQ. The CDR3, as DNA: TGTGCTAGCCAGGGGGTGGTTGGCTACACCTTC. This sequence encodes CASQGVVGYTF.

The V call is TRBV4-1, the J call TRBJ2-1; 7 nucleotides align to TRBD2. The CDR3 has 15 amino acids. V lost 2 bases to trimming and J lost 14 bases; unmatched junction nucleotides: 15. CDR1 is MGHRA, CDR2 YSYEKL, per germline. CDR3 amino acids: CASSQSGVWRGSKFF. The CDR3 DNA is TGCGCCAGCAGCCAAAGCGGGGTTTGGCGGGGATCGAAGTTCTTC.

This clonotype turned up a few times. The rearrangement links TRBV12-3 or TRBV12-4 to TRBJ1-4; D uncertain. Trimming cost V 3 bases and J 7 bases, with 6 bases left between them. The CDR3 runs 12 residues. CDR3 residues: CASSFSREKLFF. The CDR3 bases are TGTGCCAGCAGTTTTTCCCGTGAAAAACTGTTTTTT.

CDR3 bases: TGTGCCAGCAGTCCTAGCTTACAGGGCTGGGTTACCGGGGAGCTGTTTTTT. Its protein is CASSPSLQGWVTGELFF. This chain links TRBV6-1 with TRBJ2-2; D might be TRBD1 (6 bases). Germline V lookup: CDR1 MNHNS, CDR2 SASEGT. The germline V and J ends were trimmed by 5 bases and 5 bases, with 21 bases remaining between them. The CDR3 spans 17 residues.

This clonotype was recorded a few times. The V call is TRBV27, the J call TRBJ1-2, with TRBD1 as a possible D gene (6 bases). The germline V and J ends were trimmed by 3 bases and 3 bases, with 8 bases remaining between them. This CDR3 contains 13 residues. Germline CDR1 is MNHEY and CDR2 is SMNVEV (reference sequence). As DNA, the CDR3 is TGTGCCAGCAGTTTGACAGGTTACTATGGCTACACCTTC. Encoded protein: CASSLTGYYGYTF.

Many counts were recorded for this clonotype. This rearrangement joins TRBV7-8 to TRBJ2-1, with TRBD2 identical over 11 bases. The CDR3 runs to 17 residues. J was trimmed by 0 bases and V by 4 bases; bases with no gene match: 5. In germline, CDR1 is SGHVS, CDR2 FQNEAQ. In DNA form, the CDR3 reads TGTGCCAGCAGCTCCCTAGCGGGGGGACTCTCCTACAATGAGCAGTTCTTC. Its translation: CASSSLAGGLSYNEQFF.

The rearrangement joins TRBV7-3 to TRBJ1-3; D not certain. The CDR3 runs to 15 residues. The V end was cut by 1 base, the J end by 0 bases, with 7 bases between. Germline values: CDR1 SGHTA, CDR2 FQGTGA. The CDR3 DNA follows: TGTGCCAGCAGCTTAAACGGCGACTCTGGAAACACCATATATTTT. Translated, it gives CASSLNGDSGNTIYF.

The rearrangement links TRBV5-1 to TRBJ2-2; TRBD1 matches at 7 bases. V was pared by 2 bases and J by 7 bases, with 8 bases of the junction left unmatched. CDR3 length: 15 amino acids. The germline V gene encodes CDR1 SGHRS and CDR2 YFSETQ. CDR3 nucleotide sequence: TGCGCCAGCAGCTTCCTAACAGGGGAGAACGGGGAGCTGTTTTTT. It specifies CASSFLTGENGELFF.

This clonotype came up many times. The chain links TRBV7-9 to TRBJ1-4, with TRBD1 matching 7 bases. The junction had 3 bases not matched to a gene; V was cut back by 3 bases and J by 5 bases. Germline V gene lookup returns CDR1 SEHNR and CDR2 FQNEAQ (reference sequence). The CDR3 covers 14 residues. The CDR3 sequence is CASSFGTVNEKLFF. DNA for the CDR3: TGTGCCAGCAGCTTTGGGACAGTGAATGAAAAACTGTTTTTT. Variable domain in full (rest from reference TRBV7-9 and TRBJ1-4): DTGVSQNPRHKITKRGQNVTFRCDPISEHNRLYWYRQTLGQGPEFLTYFQNEAQLEKSRLLSDRFSAERPKGSFSTLEIQRTEQGDSAMYLCASSFGTVNEKLFFGSGTQLSVL.

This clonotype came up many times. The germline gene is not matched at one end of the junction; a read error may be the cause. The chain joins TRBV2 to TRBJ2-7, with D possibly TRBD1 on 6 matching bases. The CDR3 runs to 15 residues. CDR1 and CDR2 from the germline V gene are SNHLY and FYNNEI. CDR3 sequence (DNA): TGTGCCAGCAGGGAATACCGGGACACCTCCTACGGGCAGTACTTC. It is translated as CASREYRDTSYGQYF. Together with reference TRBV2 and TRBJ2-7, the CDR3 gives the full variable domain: EPEVTQTPSHQVTQMGQEVILRCVPISNHLYFYWYRQILGQKVEFLVSFYNNEISEKSEIFDDQFSVERPDGSNFTLKIRSTKLEDSAMYFCASREYRDTSYGQYFGPGTRLTVT.

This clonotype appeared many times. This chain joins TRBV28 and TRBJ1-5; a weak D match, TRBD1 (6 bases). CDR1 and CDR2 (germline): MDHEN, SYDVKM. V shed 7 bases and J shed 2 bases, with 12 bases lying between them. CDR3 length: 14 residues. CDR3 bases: TGTGCCAGCAAACAGGGTTGGGGCAATCAGCCCCAGCATTTT. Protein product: CASKQGWGNQPQHF.

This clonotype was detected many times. In DNA, the CDR3 is TGTGCCAGCAGTGTAGACACCTATCAGCCCCAGCATTTT. Protein sequence: CASSVDTYQPQHF. This chain joins TRBV2 and TRBJ1-5; D uncertain. Trimming removed 4 bases from V and 5 bases from J, with 9 bases in between. From germline, CDR1 is SNHLY and CDR2 FYNNEI. The CDR3 sequence is 13 residues long.